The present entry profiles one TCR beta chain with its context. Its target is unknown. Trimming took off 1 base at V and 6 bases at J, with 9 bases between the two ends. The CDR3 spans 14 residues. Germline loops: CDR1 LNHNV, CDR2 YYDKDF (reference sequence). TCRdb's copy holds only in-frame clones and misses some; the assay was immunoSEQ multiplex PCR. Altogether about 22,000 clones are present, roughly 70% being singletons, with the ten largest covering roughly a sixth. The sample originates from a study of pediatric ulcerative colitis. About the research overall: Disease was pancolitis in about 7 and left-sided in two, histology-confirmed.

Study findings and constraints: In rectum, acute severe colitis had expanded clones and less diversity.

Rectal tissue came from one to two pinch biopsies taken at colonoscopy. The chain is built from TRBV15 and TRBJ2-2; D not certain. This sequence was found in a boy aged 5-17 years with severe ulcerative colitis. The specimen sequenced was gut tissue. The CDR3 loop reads CATSRGNTAGELFF. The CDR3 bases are TGTGCCACCAGCAGAGGAAATACGGCCGGGGAGCTGTTTTTT.